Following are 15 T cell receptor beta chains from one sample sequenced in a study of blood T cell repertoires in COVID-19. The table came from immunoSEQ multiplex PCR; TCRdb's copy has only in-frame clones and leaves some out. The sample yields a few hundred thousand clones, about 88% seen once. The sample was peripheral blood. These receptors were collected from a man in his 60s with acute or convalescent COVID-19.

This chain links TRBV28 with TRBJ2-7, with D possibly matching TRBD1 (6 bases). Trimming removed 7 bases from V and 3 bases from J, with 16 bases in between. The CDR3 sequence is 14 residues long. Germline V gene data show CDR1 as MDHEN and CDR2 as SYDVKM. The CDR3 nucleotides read TGTGCCAGCACCATCGGTGGGGGACACTACGAGCAGTACTTC. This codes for CASTIGGGHYEQYF.

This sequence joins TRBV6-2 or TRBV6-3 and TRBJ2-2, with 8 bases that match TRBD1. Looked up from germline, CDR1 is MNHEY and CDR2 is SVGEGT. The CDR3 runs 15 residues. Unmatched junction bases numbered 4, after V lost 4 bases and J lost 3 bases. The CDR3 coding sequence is TGTGCCAGCAGTTCCCGGGACAGGTACACCGGGGAGCTGTTTTTT. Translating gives CASSSRDRYTGELFF.

The CDR3 region has the DNA TGTGCCAGCAGCTTAGCCCAGGGGGATAGGGGTTGGTATTCACCCCTCCACTTT. It specifies CASSLAQGDRGWYSPLHF. The V and J genes are TRBV7-6 and TRBJ1-6; TRBD1 agrees at 7 bases. The CDR3 length is 18 residues. Germline V gives CDR1 SGHVS, CDR2 FNYEAQ. J lost 8 bases, V lost 0 bases, and 13 bases had no gene match.

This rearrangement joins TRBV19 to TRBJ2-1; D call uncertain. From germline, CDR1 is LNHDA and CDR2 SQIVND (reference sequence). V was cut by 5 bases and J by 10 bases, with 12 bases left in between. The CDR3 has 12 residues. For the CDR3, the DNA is TGTGCCAGTAGTGTAGGCCGAGAGGAGCAGTTCTTC. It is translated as CASSVGREEQFF.

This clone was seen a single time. The CDR3, as DNA: TGCGCCAGCAGCTTGGCCCTGGGTAAAGCGTACGAGCAGTACTTC. This encodes CASSLALGKAYEQYF. This chain joins TRBV5-1 and TRBJ2-7; D not certain. Trimming stripped 0 bases from V and 4 bases from J, with 14 bases between. This CDR3 comprises 15 residues. Germline CDR1 reads SGHRS; CDR2 reads YFSETQ.

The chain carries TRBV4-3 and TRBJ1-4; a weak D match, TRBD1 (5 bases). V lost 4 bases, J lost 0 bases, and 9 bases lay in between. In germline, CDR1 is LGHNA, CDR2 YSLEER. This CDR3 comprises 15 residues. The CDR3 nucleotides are TGCGCCAGCAGCCCCGGGGGGACAACTAATGAAAAACTGTTTTTT. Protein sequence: CASSPGGTTNEKLFF.

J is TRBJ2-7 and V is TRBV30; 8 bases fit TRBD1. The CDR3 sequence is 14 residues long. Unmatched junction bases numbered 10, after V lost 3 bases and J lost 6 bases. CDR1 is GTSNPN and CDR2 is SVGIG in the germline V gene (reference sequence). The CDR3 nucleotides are TGTGCCTGGAGGGAGACAGCAACAGGGGGCGAGCAGTACTTC. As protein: CAWRETATGGEQYF.

CDR3 sequence: CASSPYKNTEAFF. CDR3 bases: TGTGCCAGTAGTCCATACAAGAACACTGAAGCTTTCTTT. The gene calls are TRBV19 and TRBJ1-1; D is ambiguous. Trimming took 5 bases from V and 1 from J, leaving 8 bases between them. CDR3 length equals 13 residues. Germline CDR1 LNHDA, CDR2 SQIVND (reference sequence).

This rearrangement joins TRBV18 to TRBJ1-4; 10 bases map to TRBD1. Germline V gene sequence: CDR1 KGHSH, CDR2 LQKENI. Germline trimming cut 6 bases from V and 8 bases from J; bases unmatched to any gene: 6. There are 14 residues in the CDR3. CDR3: CASSQDRGGEKLFF. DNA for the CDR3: TGTGCCAGCTCCCAGGACAGGGGGGGCGAAAAACTGTTTTTT.

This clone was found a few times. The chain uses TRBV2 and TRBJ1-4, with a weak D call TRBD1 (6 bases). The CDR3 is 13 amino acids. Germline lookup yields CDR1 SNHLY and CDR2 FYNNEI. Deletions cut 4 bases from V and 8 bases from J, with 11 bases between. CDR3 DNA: TGTGCCAGCAGTGTAGACAGGCGGGAAAAACTGTTTTTT. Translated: CASSVDRREKLFF.

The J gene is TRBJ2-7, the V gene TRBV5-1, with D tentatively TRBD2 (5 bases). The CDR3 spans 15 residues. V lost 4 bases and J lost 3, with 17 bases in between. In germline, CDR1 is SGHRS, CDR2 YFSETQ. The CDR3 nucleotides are TGCGCCAGCAGCCCTGGCGGGCAGACGATCTACGAGCAGTACTTC. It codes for CASSPGGQTIYEQYF.

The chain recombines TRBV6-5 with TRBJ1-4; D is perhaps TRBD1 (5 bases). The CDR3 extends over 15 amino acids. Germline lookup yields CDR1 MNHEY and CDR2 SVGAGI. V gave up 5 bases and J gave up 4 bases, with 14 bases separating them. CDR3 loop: CASSPQGWVNEKLFF. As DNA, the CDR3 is TGTGCCAGCAGTCCCCAGGGTTGGGTTAATGAAAAACTGTTTTTT.

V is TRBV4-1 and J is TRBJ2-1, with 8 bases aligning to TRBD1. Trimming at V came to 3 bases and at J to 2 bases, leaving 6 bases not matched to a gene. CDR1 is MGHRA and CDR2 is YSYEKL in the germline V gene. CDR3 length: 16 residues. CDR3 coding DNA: TGCGCCAGCAGCCACCCAGGACAGGGTCCCTACAATGAGCAGTTCTTC. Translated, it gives CASSHPGQGPYNEQFF.

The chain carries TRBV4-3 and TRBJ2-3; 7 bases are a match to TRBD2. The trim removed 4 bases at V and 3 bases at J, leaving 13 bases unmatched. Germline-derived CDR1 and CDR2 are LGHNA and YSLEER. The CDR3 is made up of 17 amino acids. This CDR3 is CASSPVPGLVGTDTQYF. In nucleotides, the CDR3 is TGCGCCAGCAGCCCCGTACCCGGACTAGTAGGGACAGATACGCAGTATTTT.

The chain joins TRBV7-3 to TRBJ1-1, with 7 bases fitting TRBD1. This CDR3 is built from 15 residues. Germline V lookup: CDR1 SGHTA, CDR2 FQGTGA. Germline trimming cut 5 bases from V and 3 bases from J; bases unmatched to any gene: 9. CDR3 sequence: CASSPRQGIDTEAFF. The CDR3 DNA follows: TGTGCCAGCAGCCCAAGACAGGGTATTGACACTGAAGCTTTCTTT.